This T cell receptor (beta chain) came from a study of technical replicates of blood from a handful of donors. Profiling relied on immunoSEQ multiplex PCR, and the TCRdb table lists in-frame clones only, not all of them. The sample consists of about 44,000 clones, around 96% of them appearing once. From germline, CDR1 is SGHVS and CDR2 FNYEAQ. CDR3 length equals 14 residues. Trimming pared 2 bases from V and 3 bases from J, leaving 10 bases between. This TCR came from a human donor in good health. The sequenced sample consisted of T cells isolated from PBMCs. The V call is TRBV7-6, the J call TRBJ1-1; D possibly corresponds to TRBD1 (6 bases). The CDR3 sequence: CASSLRGWDTEAFF. DNA for the CDR3: TGTGCCAGCAGCTTAAGGGGGTGGGACACTGAAGCTTTCTTT. The variable domain in full, completed from reference TRBV7-6 and TRBJ1-1, reads GAGVSQSPRYKVTKRGQDVALRCDPISGHVSLYWYRQALGQGPEFLTYFNYEAQQDKSGLPNDRFSAERPEGSISTLTIQRTEQRDSAMYRCASSLRGWDTEAFFGQGTRLTVV.